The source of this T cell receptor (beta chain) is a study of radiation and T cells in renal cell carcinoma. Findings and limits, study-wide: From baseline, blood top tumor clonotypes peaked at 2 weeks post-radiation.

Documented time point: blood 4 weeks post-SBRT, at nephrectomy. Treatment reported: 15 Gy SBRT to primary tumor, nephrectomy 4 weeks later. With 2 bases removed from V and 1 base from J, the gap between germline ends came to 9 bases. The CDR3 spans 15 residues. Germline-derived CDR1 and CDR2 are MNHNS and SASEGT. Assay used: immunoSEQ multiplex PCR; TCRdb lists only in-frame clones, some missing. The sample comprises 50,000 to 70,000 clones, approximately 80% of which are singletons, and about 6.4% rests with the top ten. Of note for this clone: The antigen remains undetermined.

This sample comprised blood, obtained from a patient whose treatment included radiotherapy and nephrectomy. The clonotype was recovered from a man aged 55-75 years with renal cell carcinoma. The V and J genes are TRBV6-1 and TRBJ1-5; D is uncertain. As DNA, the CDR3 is TGTGCCAGCAGTGAATATGGGAGAAGCAATCAGCCCCAGCATTTT. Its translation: CASSEYGRSNQPQHF.